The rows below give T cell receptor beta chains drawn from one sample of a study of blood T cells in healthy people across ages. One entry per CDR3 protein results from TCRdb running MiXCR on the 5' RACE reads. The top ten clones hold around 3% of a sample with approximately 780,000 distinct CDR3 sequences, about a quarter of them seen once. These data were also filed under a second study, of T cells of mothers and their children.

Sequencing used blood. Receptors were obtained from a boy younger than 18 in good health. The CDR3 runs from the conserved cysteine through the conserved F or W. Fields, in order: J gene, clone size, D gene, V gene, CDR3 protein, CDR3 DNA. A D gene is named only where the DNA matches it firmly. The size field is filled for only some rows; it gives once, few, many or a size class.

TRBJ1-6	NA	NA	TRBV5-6	CASSLVRGGNSPLHF	TGTGCCAGCAGCTTGGTTAGGGGGGGTAATTCACCCCTCCACTTT
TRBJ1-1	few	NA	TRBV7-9	CASSLGAHNTEAFF	TGTGCCAGCAGCTTAGGGGCCCACAACACTGAAGCTTTCTTT
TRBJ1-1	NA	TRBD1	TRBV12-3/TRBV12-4	CASIPTGGKGDTEAFF	TGTGCCAGCATCCCTACAGGGGGCAAAGGGGACACTGAAGCTTTCTTT
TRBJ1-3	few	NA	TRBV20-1	CSALSRTGSGNTIYF	TGCAGTGCCCTATCCCGGACCGGCTCTGGAAACACCATATATTTT
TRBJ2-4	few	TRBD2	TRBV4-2	CASSPTSTSGGAEGADIQYF	TGTGCCAGCAGCCCGACCTCGACTAGCGGGGGGGCTGAGGGAGCGGACATTCAGTACTTC
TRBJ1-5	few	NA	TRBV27	CASRLGGNQPQHF	TGTGCCAGCAGGTTGGGCGGGAATCAGCCCCAGCATTTT
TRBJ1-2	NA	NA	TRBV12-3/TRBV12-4	CASSSPRSNYGHTF	TGTGCCAGCAGCTCCCCCAGATCTAACTATGGCCACACCTTC
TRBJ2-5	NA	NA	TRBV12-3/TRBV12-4	CASSLMGMGIQETQYF	TGTGCCAGCAGTTTAATGGGTATGGGGATTCAAGAGACCCAGTACTTC
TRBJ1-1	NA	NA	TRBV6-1	CASREGLNTEAFF	TGTGCCAGCAGAGAGGGCTTGAACACTGAAGCTTTCTTT
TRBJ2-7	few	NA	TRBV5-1	CASSLGGRRIEQYF	TGCGCCAGCAGCTTGGGTGGAAGAAGGATCGAGCAGTACTTC
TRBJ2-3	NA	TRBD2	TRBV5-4	CASSASGGLTDTQYF	TGTGCCAGCAGCGCTAGCGGGGGGCTCACAGATACGCAGTATTTT
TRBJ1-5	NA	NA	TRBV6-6	CASSYSEVFQPQHF	TGTGCCAGCAGTTACTCCGAGGTTTTTCAGCCCCAGCATTTT
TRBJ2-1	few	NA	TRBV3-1	CASSQDAVADEQFF	TGTGCCAGCAGCCAAGACGCGGTAGCAGATGAGCAGTTCTTC
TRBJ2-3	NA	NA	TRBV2	CASSGWDTQYF	TGTGCCAGCAGTGGGTGGGACACGCAGTATTTT
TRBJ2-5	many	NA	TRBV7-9	CASSRLAGRFQETQYF	TGTGCCAGCAGCCGCCTGGCAGGGCGTTTTCAAGAGACCCAGTACTTC
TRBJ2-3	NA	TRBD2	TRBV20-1	CSAPISGLAGGFQRLGTDTQYF	TGCAGTGCCCCAATATCCGGACTAGCGGGAGGTTTTCAACGGCTGGGCACAGATACGCAGTATTTT
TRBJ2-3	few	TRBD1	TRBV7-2	CASSDRVSTDTQYF	TGTGCCAGCAGTGACAGGGTTAGCACAGATACGCAGTATTTT
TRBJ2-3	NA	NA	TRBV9	CASSVRGLLGLNTDTQYF	TGTGCCAGCAGCGTAAGGGGCTTGTTGGGTCTAAACACAGATACGCAGTATTTT
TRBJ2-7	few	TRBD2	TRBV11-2	CASSRGLAGWGEQYF	TGTGCCAGCAGTAGAGGACTAGCGGGGTGGGGCGAGCAGTACTTC
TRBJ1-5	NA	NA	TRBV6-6	CASTIGGAYNQPQHF	TGTGCCAGCACGATCGGGGGGGCTTACAATCAGCCCCAGCATTTT
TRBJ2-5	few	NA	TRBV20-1	CSAIVGRVETQYF	TGCAGTGCTATAGTTGGGCGTGTGGAGACCCAGTACTTC